These 24 T cell receptor beta chains share one sample of origin, sequenced in a study of T cell responses to AZD1222 COVID-19 vaccine. Measured with immunoSEQ multiplex PCR; TCRdb has only the in-frame clones, and not every one. The table lists about 120,000 clones, approximately 93% of them singletons. Sample: peripheral blood, taken on day 0 of AZD1222 vaccination. The receptors were sampled from an adult in good health.

The chain is built from TRBV28 and TRBJ1-5; no clear D. This CDR3 comprises 16 residues. The germline gives CDR1 MDHEN, CDR2 SYDVKM. V lost 4 bases and J lost 1, with 14 bases in between. Written as DNA, the CDR3 is TGTGCCAGCAGTTACCGGACGGGCTTGAGCAATCAGCCCCAGCATTTT. Its translation: CASSYRTGLSNQPQHF.

This clone appeared once. CDR3 protein: CASSQLGNTEAFF. The DNA for the CDR3 is TGTGCCAGCAGCCAGCTGGGGAACACTGAAGCTTTCTTT. The chain joins TRBV27 to TRBJ1-1; unclear D gene. V gave up 6 bases and J gave up 1 base, with 9 bases separating them. Germline-derived CDR1 and CDR2 are MNHEY and SMNVEV (reference sequence). This CDR3 is built from 13 residues.

This chain links TRBV11-2 with TRBJ2-3; D might be TRBD2 (6 bases). CDR1 is SGHAT and CDR2 is FQNNGV in the germline V gene. CDR3 length: 15 amino acids. V gave up 4 bases and J gave up 1 base, with 12 bases separating them. The CDR3, as DNA: TGTGCCAGCAGCTCCTTAGCGGTCCGCACAGATACGCAGTATTTT. Amino acid sequence: CASSSLAVRTDTQYF.

The genes are TRBV4-1 and TRBJ2-2, with 12 bases matching TRBD1. V lost 0 bases and J lost 4; bases outside the gene matches: 9. Germline values: CDR1 MGHRA, CDR2 YSYEKL. The length of the CDR3 is 19 residues. CDR3 in amino acids: CASSQDWGQGARVTGELFF. The DNA of the CDR3 is TGCGCCAGCAGCCAAGATTGGGGACAGGGGGCCCGGGTCACCGGGGAGCTGTTTTTT.

The chain carries TRBV19 and TRBJ1-2; D unresolved. The CDR3 has 14 amino acids. Per the germline V gene, CDR1 is LNHDA and CDR2 is SQIVND (reference sequence). The germline V and J ends were trimmed by 3 bases and 1 base, with 9 bases remaining between them. DNA for the CDR3: TGTGCCAGTAGTATTGTAAAACATAACTATGGCTACACCTTC. As protein: CASSIVKHNYGYTF. The full variable domain, with the rest looked up from reference TRBV19 and TRBJ1-2, is DGGITQSPKYLFRKEGQNVTLSCEQNLNHDAMYWYRQDPGQGLRLIYYSQIVNDFQKGDIAEGYSVSREKKESFPLTVTSAQKNPTAFYLCASSIVKHNYGYTFGSGTRLTVV.

The chain combines TRBV30 with TRBJ1-5, with 7 bases fitting TRBD1. CDR1 GTSNPN and CDR2 SVGIG come from the germline V gene (reference sequence). This CDR3 has 15 residues. Trimming cost V 2 bases and J 5 bases; bases outside gene matches: 9. The CDR3 DNA sequence: TGTGCCTGGAGTCCCTCTTACAGGGGCGATCAGCCCCAGCATTTT. This gives the protein CAWSPSYRGDQPQHF.

The chain links TRBV10-2 to TRBJ2-3; D is unresolved. This CDR3 is built from 14 residues. CDR1 is WSHSY and CDR2 is SAAADI in the germline V gene. V lost 5 bases to trimming and J lost 2 bases, with 11 bases between them. Here the CDR3 reads CASSKATITDTQYF. Here the CDR3 DNA reads TGCGCCAGCAGTAAGGCTACTATCACAGATACGCAGTATTTT.

The CDR3 DNA is TGTGCCAGCAGCTTGGAAAGGACTGAAGCTTTCTTT. Amino acids: CASSLERTEAFF. V usage is TRBV5-6 and J usage is TRBJ1-1, with D unresolved. CDR1 SGHDT and CDR2 YYEEEE come from the germline V gene. The CDR3 is 12 residues long. V was pared by 0 bases and J by 5 bases, with 5 bases between.

The V and J genes are TRBV30 and TRBJ2-1, with D perhaps TRBD1 or TRBD2 (5 bases each). V shed 5 bases and J shed 4 bases, with 15 bases lying between them. The CDR3 length is 14 residues. CDR1 is GTSNPN, CDR2 SVGIG, per germline (reference sequence). The CDR3 loop is CAWSSGRGYNEQFF. CDR3 DNA sequence: TGTGCCTGGTCCTCGGGACGGGGATACAATGAGCAGTTCTTC.

CDR3: CASSIWENTEAFF. CDR3 DNA sequence: TGTGCCAGTAGTATATGGGAGAACACTGAAGCTTTCTTT. This chain joins TRBV19 and TRBJ1-1, with D hard to call. The CDR3 covers 13 residues. The germline V gene encodes CDR1 LNHDA and CDR2 SQIVND (reference sequence). Trimming pared 2 bases from V and 1 base from J, leaving 5 bases between.

V gene TRBV6-5 combines with J gene TRBJ1-1, with unresolved D. In germline, CDR1 is MNHEY, CDR2 SVGAGI. Between the trimmed V and J ends, which lost 1 base and 0 bases, there was a span of 9 bases. This CDR3 region has 15 residues. The DNA for the CDR3 is TGTGCCAGCAGTTACTACCGTCTCATGAACACTGAAGCTTTCTTT. Its translation is CASSYYRLMNTEAFF.

The chain has TRBV2 and TRBJ2-7; maybe TRBD1 (6 bases). Germline V gene sequence: CDR1 SNHLY, CDR2 FYNNEI. The CDR3 consists of 14 residues. V was cut by 4 bases and J by 6 bases, with 16 bases left in between. Here the CDR3 DNA reads TGTGCCAGCAGTGCGGCCACAGGGCGAGGCGAGCAGTACTTC. Translated, it gives CASSAATGRGEQYF.

V and J are TRBV4-2 and TRBJ2-3; 10 nucleotides match TRBD2. CDR1 LGHNA and CDR2 YNFKEQ come from the germline V gene. V lost 3 bases and J lost 5; bases outside the gene matches: 11. This CDR3 has 17 amino acids. In nucleotides, the CDR3 is TGTGCCAGCAGCCACGGACTAGCGGTAACCCATGAAGATACGCAGTATTTT. Amino acid sequence: CASSHGLAVTHEDTQYF.

The rearrangement uses TRBV4-1 and TRBJ2-2; 9 bases map to TRBD1. Germline assignment: CDR1 MGHRA and CDR2 YSYEKL. The J segment lost 3 bases and the V segment lost 4 bases, leaving 12 bases of the junction unmatched. CDR3 length: 18 residues. The CDR3 sequence is CASSLKLTGGLDTGELFF. Written as DNA, the CDR3 is TGCGCCAGCAGCCTTAAACTTACAGGGGGCTTAGACACCGGGGAGCTGTTTTTT.

The genes are TRBV28 and TRBJ1-1, with D uncertain. The length of the CDR3 is 12 residues. CDR1 is MDHEN, CDR2 SYDVKM, per germline. Deletions cut 2 bases from V and 5 bases from J, with 6 bases between. CDR3 amino acids: CASSLERTEAFF. The CDR3 nucleotides read TGTGCCAGCAGTTTAGAACGAACTGAAGCTTTCTTT.

The gene calls are TRBV2 and TRBJ1-2; D gene ambiguous. This CDR3 region has 13 residues. V was cut by 3 bases and J by 5 bases, with 10 bases left in between. CDR1 and CDR2 from the germline V gene are SNHLY and FYNNEI. The chain's CDR3 is CASSEWEQYGYTF. The CDR3 DNA reads TGTGCCAGCAGTGAGTGGGAACAGTATGGCTACACCTTC.

The J gene is TRBJ1-5, the V gene TRBV15; no definite D call. The V end lost 0 bases, the J end lost 1 base, and 10 bases lay between the germline ends. CDR3 length: 16 amino acids. Germline V gene data show CDR1 as LNHNV and CDR2 as YYDKDF (reference sequence). Written as DNA, the CDR3 is TGTGCCACCAGCAGAGAACAGCGAGGGAGCAATCAGCCCCAGCATTTT. Amino acid sequence: CATSREQRGSNQPQHF.

V is TRBV20-1 and J is TRBJ1-1; TRBD1 matches at 8 bases. The CDR3 spans 12 residues. V lost 3 bases and J lost 5; bases outside the gene matches: 2. Germline CDR1 DFQATT, CDR2 SNEGSKA (reference sequence). As DNA, the CDR3 is TGCAGTGCTAGTACAGGGGGAACTGAAGCTTTCTTT. Residues: CSASTGGTEAFF.

This chain links TRBV7-8 with TRBJ2-7, with D perhaps TRBD2 (6 bases). Looked up from germline, CDR1 is SGHVS and CDR2 is FQNEAQ. This CDR3 spans 15 amino acids. Trimming pared 2 bases from V and 3 bases from J, leaving 14 bases between. The CDR3 spells CASSLSGGVGYEQYF. CDR3 nucleotides: TGTGCCAGCAGCTTAAGCGGAGGGGTGGGCTACGAGCAGTACTTC.

Points on this clone: Sequence at one end of the junction differs from germline and may be a read error. The J gene is TRBJ1-4, the V gene TRBV5-1; D gene uncertain. The CDR3 length is 16 residues. The germline CDR1 and CDR2 sequences are SGHRS and YFSETQ. CDR3 loop: CASTLVPGRDNEKLFF. Here the CDR3 DNA reads TGCGCCAGCACCTTGGTACCCGGGAGAGATAATGAAAAACTGTTTTTT.

The chain is built from TRBV7-9 and TRBJ1-1; D is perhaps TRBD1 (6 bases). V lost 4 bases and J lost 0, with 18 bases in between. There are 17 residues in the CDR3. CDR1 and CDR2 from the germline V gene are SEHNR and FQNEAQ (reference sequence). CDR3 in amino acids: CASSSGWSGTMNTEAFF. CDR3 DNA sequence: TGTGCCAGCAGCTCCGGGTGGTCAGGGACAATGAACACTGAAGCTTTCTTT. Filled out from reference TRBV7-9 and TRBJ1-1, the complete variable domain reads DTGVSQNPRHKITKRGQNVTFRCDPISEHNRLYWYRQTLGQGPEFLTYFQNEAQLEKSRLLSDRFSAERPKGSFSTLEIQRTEQGDSAMYLCASSSGWSGTMNTEAFFGQGTRLTVV.

The V call is TRBV29-1, the J call TRBJ1-2; 10 bases align to TRBD1. Trimming at V came to 6 bases and at J to 7 bases, leaving 8 bases not matched to a gene. Germline CDR1 is SQVTM and CDR2 is ANQGSEA. The CDR3 runs 13 residues. This CDR3 reads CSVDPTGGFGYTF. For the CDR3, the DNA is TGCAGCGTCGATCCGACAGGGGGCTTTGGCTACACCTTC.

The chain recombines TRBV6-5 with TRBJ1-1; D remains unclear. The CDR3 spans 12 residues. Trimming removed 5 bases from V and 4 bases from J, with 8 bases in between. Germline lookup yields CDR1 MNHEY and CDR2 SVGAGI. The CDR3 sequence is CASSTASTEAFF. The CDR3 DNA sequence: TGTGCCAGCAGTACGGCAAGCACTGAAGCTTTCTTT.

This chain connects TRBV30 to TRBJ2-2; TRBD1 matches 8 bases. With 3 bases clipped from V and 6 bases from J, the junction kept 6 bases outside the gene matches. The CDR3 is 14 amino acids. Germline CDR1 is GTSNPN and CDR2 is SVGIG (reference sequence). The CDR3 loop reads CAWRGAGGPGELFF. CDR3 sequence (DNA): TGTGCCTGGAGGGGTGCAGGGGGCCCCGGGGAGCTGTTTTTT.